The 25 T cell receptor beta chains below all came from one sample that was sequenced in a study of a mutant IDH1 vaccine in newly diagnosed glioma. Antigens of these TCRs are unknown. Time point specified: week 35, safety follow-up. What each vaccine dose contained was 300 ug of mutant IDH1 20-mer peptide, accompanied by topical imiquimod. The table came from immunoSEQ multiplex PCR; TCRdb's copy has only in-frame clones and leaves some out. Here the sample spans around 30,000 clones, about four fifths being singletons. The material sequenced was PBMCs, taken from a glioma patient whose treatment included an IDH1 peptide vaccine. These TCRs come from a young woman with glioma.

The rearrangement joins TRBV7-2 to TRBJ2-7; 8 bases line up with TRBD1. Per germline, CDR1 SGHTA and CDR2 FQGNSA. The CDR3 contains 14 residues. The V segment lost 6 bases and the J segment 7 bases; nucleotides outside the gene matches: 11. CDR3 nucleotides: TGTGCCAGCAGATCGACAGGGGATCGCCCGGAGCAGTACTTC. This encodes CASRSTGDRPEQYF.

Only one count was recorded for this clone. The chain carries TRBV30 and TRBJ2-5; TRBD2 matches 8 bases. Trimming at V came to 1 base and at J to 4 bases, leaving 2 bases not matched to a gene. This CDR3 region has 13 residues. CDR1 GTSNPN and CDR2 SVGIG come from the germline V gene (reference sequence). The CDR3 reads CAWSGLARETQYF. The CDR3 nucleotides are TGTGCCTGGAGTGGACTAGCGAGAGAGACCCAGTACTTC. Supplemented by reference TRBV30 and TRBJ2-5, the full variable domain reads SQTIHQWPATLVQPVGSPLSLECTVEGTSNPNLYWYRQAAGRGLQLLFYSVGIGQISSEVPQNLSASRPQDRQFILSSKKLLLSDSGFYLCAWSGLARETQYFGPGTRLLVL.

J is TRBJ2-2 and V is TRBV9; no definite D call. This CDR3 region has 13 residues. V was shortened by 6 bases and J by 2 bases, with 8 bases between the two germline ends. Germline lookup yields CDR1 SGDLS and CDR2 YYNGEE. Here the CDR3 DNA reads TGTGCCAGCACTCCGCTTAACACCGGGGAGCTGTTTTTT. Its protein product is CASTPLNTGELFF.

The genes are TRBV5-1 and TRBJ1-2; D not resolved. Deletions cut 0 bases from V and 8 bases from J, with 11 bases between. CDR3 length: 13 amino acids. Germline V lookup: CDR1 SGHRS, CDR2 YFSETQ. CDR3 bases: TGCGCCAGCAGCTTGGATGGGTTAGGAGGCTACACCTTC. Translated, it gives CASSLDGLGGYTF.

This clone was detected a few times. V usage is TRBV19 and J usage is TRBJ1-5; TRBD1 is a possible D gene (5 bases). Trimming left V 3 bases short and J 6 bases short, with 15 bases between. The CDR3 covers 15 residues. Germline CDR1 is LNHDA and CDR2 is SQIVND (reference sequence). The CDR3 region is CASSISGQRIQPQHF. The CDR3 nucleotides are TGTGCCAGTAGTATTTCCGGACAACGGATTCAGCCCCAGCATTTT.

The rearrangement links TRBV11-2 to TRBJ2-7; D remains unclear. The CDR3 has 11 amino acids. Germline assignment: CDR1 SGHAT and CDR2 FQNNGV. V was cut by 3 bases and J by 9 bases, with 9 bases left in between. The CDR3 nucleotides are TGTGCCAGCAGCTTTGCAAACCGGCAGTACTTC. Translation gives CASSFANRQYF.

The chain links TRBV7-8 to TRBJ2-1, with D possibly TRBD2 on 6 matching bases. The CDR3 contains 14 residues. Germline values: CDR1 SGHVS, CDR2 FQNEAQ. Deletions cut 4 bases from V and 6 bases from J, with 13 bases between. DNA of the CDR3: TGTGCCAGCAGCTCGGGACTGACCTTCAATGAGCAGTTCTTC. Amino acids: CASSSGLTFNEQFF.

CDR3 DNA: TGTGCCAGCAGCTCTCCTAGCTCCTACGAGCAGTACTTC. Translation: CASSSPSSYEQYF. The rearrangement joins TRBV11-3 to TRBJ2-7; D not resolved. The CDR3 is 13 residues long. The germline V gene encodes CDR1 SGHNT and CDR2 YENEEA. V was trimmed by 4 bases and J by 0 bases, leaving 7 bases between them.

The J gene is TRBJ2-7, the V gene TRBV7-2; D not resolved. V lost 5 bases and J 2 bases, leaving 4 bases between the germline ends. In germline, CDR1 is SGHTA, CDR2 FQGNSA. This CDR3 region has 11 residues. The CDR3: CASSSTYEQYF. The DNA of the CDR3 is TGTGCCAGCAGCAGCACCTACGAGCAGTACTTC. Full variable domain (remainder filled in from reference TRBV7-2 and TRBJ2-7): GAGVSQSPSNKVTEKGKDVELRCDPISGHTALYWYRQSLGQGLEFLIYFQGNSAPDKSGLPSDRFSAERTGGSVSTLTIQRTQQEDSAVYLCASSSTYEQYFGPGTRLTVT.

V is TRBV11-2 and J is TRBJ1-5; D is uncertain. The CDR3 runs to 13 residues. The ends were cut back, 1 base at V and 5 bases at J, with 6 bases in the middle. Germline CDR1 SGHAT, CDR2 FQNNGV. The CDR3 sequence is CASSLATYQPQHF. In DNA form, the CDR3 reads TGTGCCAGCAGCTTAGCCACGTATCAGCCCCAGCATTTT.

The CDR3 spells CASSGDLGYEQYF. The CDR3 DNA sequence: TGTGCCAGTAGCGGAGATCTTGGCTACGAGCAGTACTTC. The genes are TRBV19 and TRBJ2-7, with D unresolved. This CDR3 has 13 amino acids. Germline assignment: CDR1 LNHDA and CDR2 SQIVND (reference sequence). The ends were cut back, 6 bases at V and 3 bases at J, with 12 bases in the middle.

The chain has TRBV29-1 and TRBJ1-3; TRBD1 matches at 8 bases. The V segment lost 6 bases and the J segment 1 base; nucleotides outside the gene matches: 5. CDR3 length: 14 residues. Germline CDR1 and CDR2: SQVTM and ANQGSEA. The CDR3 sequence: CSVGNRGSGNTIYF. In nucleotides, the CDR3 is TGCAGCGTGGGAAACAGGGGGTCTGGAAACACCATATATTTT.

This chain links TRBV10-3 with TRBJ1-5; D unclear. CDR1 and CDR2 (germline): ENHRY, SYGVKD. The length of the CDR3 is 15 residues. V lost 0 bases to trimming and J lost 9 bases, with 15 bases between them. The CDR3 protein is CAISESRMTSGPQHF. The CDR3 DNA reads TGTGCCATCAGTGAGTCGAGAATGACCTCAGGGCCCCAGCATTTT.

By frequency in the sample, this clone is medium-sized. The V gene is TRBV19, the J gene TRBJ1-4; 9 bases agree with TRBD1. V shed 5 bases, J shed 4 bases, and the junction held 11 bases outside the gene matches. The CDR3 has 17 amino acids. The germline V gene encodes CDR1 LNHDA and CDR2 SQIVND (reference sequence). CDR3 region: CASSVPGQGVLNEKLFF. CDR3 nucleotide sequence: TGTGCCAGTAGTGTTCCGGGACAGGGAGTTCTTAATGAAAAACTGTTTTTT.

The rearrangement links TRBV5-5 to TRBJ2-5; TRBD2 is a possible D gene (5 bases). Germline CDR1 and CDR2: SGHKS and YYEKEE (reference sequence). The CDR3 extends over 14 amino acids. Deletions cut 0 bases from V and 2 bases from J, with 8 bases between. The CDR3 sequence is CASSLAGYQETQYF. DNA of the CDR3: TGTGCCAGCAGCTTGGCGGGATATCAAGAGACCCAGTACTTC.

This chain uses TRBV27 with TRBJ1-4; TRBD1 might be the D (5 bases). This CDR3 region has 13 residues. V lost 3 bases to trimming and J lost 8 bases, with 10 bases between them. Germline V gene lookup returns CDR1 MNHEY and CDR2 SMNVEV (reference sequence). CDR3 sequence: CASSLEGEEKLFF. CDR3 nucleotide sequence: TGTGCCAGCAGTTTGGAAGGGGAAGAAAAACTGTTTTTT.

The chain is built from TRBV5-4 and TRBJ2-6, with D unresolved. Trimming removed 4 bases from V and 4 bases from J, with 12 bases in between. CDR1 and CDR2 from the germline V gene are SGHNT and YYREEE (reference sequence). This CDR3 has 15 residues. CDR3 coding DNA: TGTGCCAGCAGCGGACCCCCTGAGGGGGCCAACGTCCTGACTTTC. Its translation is CASSGPPEGANVLTF. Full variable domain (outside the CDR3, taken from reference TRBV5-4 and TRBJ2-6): ETGVTQSPTHLIKTRGQQVTLRCSSQSGHNTVSWYQQALGQGPQFIFQYYREEENGRGNFPPRFSGLQFPNYSSELNVNALELDDSALYLCASSGPPEGANVLTFGAGSRLTVL.

CDR3 sequence (DNA): TGCGCCAGCAGCCAAGGAGGGACTAGCGGCTACAATGAGCAGTTCTTC. Protein: CASSQGGTSGYNEQFF. The chain is built from TRBV4-1 and TRBJ2-1; 11 nucleotides match TRBD2. Trimming at V came to 1 base and at J to 3 bases, leaving 2 bases not matched to a gene. The germline gives CDR1 MGHRA, CDR2 YSYEKL. The length of the CDR3 is 16 residues.

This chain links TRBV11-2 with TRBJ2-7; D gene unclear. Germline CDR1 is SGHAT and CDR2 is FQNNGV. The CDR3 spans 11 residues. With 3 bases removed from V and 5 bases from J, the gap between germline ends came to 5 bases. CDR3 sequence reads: CASSLNDEQYF. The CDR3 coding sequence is TGTGCCAGCAGCTTGAACGACGAGCAGTACTTC.

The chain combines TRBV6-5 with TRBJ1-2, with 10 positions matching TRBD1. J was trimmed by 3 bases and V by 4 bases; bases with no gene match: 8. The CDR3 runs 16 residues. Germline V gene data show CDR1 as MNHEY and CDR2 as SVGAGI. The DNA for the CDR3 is TGTGCCAGCAGTTCAATTCCGGGACAGGGGCACTATGGCTACACCTTC. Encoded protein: CASSSIPGQGHYGYTF.

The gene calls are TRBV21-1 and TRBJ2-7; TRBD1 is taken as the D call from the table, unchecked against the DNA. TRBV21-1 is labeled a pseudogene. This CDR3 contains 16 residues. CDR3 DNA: TGTGCCAGCAGCGCGCTGACAACAGAGTTTGCCTACGAGCAGTACTTC. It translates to CASSALTTEFAYEQYF.

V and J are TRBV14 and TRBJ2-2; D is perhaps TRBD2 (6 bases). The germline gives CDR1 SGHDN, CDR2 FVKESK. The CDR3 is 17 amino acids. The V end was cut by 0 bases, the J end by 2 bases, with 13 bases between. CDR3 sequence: CASSQDFTGVNTGELFF. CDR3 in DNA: TGTGCCAGCAGCCAAGATTTTACGGGAGTAAACACCGGGGAGCTGTTTTTT.

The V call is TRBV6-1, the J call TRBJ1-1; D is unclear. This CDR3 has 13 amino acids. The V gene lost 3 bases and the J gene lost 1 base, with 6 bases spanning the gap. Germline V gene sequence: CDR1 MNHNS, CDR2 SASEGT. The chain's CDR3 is CASSESENTEAFF. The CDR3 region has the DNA TGTGCCAGCAGTGAGTCAGAGAACACTGAAGCTTTCTTT.

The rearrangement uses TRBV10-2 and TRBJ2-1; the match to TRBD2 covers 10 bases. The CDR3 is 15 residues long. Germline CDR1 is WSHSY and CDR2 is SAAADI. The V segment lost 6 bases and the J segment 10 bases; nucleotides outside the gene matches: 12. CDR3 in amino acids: CASSPGLAGVGEQFF. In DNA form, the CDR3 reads TGCGCCAGCAGCCCGGGTCTAGCGGGAGTTGGAGAGCAGTTCTTC.

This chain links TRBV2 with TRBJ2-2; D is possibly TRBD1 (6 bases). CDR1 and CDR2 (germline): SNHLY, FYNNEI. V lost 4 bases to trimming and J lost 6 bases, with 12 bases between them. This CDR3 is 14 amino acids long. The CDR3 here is CASSVQGRAGELFF. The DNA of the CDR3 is TGTGCCAGCAGTGTTCAGGGGCGGGCCGGGGAGCTGTTTTTT.